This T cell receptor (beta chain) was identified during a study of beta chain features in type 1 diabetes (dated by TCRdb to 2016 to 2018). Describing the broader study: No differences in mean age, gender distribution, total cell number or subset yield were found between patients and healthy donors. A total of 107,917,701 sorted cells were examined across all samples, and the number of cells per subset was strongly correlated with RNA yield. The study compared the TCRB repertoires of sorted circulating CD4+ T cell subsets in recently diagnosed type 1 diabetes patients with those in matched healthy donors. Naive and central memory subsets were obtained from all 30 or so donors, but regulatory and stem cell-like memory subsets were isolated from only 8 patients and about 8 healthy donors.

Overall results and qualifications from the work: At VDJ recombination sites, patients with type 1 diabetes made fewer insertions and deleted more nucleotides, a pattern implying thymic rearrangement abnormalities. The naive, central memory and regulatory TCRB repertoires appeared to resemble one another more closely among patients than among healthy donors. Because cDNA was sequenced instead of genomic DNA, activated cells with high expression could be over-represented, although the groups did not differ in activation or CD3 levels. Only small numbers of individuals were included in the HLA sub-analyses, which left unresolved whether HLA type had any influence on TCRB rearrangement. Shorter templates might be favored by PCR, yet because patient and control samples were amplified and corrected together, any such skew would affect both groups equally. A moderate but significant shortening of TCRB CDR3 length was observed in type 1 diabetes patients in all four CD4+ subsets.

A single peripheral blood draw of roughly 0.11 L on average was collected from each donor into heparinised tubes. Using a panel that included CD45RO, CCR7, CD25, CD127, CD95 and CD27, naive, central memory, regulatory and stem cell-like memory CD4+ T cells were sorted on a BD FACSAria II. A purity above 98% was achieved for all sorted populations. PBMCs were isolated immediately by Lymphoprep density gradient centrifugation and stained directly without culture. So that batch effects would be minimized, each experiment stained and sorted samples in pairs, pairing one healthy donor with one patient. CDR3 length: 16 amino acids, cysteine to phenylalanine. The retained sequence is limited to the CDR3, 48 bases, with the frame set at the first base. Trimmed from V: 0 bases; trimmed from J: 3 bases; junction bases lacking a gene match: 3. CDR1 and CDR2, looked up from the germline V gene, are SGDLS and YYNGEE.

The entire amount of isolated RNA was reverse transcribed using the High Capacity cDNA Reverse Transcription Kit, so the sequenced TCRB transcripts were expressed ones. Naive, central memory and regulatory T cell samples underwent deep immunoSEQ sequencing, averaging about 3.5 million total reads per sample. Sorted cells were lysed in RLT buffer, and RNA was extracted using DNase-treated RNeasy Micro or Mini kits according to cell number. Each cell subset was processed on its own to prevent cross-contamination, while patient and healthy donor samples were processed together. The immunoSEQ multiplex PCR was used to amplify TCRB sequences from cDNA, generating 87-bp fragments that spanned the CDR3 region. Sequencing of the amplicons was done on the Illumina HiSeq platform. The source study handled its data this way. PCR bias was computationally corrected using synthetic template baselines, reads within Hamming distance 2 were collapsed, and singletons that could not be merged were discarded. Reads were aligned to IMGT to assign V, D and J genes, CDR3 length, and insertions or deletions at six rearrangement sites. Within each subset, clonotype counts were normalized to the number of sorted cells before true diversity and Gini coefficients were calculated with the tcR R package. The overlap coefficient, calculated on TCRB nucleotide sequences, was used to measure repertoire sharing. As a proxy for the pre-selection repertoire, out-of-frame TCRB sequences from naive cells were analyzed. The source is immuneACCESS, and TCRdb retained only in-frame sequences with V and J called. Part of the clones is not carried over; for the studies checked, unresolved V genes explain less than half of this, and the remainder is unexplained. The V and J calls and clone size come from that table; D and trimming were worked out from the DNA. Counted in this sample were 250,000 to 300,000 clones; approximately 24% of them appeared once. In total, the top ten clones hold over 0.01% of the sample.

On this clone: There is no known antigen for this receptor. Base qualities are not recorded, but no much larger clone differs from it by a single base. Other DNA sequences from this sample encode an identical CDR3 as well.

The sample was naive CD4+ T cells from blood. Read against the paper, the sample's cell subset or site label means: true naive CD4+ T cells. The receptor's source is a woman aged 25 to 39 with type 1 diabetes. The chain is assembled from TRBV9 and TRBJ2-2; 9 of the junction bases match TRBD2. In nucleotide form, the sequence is TGTGCCAGCAGCGTAGAACTAGCGGGCGACACCGGGGAGCTGTTTTTT. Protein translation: CASSVELAGDTGELFF.